The entry below gives a single T cell receptor beta chain sequence along with its context. The antigen remains undetermined. Germline V lookup: CDR1 SGHRS, CDR2 YFSETQ. The CDR3 covers 15 residues. Deletions cut 4 bases from V and 0 bases from J, with 10 bases between. The PCR ran on 60 Vbeta and 13 Jbeta primers. Measured with immunoSEQ multiplex PCR; TCRdb has only the in-frame clones, and not every one. The sample carries about 140,000 clones, around 80% recorded once. This record belongs to a study of cytomegalovirus exposure and HLA in healthy donors. General study results and limits: An apparent linkage of common viral pathogens to several of the most significant clusters emerged in a later analysis. Later analysis indicated greater clonal expansion among HLA-associated TCR beta chains than among equally common other chains. According to reports, the classifier identified cytomegalovirus status with high specificity and sensitivity.

These donors counted as nominally healthy when sampled, but unrecorded immune exposures were likely. The receptor's source is a man aged 40-49 years in good health and CMV-seropositive. The sequenced material came from PBMCs. The chain carries TRBV5-1 and TRBJ2-2, with D hard to call. The CDR3 spells CASSLTPPNTGELFF. The DNA of the CDR3 is TGCGCCAGCAGCCTAACGCCGCCGAACACCGGGGAGCTGTTTTTT.